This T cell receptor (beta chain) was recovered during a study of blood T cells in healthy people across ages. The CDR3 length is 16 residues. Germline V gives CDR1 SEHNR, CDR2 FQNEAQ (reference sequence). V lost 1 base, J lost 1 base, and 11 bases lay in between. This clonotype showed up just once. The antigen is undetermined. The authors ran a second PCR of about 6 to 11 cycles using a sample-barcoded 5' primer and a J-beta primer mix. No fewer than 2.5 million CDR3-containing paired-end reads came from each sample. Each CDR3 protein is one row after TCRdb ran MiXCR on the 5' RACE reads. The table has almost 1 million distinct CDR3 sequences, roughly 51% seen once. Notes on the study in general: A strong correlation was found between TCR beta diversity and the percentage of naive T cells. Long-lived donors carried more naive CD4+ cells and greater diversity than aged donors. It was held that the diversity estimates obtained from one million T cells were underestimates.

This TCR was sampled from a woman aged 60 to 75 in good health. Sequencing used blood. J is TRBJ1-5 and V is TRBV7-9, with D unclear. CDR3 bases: TGTGCCAGCAGCTTAGAGGTCGGAAAAAGCAATCAGCCCCAGCATTTT. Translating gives CASSLEVGKSNQPQHF.